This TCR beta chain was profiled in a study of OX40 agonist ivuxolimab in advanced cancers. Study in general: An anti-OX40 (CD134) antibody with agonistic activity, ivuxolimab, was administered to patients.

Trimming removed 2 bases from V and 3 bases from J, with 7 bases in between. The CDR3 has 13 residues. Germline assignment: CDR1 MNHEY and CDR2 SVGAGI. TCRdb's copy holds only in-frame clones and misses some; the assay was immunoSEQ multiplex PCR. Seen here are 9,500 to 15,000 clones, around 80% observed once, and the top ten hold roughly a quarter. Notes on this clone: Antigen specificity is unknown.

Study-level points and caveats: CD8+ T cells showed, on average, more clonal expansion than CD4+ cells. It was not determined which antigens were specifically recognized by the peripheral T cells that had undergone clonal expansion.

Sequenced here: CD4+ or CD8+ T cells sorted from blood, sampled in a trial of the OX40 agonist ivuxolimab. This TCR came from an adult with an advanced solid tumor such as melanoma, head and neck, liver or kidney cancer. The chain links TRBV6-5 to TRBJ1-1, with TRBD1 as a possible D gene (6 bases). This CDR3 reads CASSYGGHTEAFF. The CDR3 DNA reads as TGTGCCAGCAGTTACGGGGGGCACACTGAAGCTTTCTTT.